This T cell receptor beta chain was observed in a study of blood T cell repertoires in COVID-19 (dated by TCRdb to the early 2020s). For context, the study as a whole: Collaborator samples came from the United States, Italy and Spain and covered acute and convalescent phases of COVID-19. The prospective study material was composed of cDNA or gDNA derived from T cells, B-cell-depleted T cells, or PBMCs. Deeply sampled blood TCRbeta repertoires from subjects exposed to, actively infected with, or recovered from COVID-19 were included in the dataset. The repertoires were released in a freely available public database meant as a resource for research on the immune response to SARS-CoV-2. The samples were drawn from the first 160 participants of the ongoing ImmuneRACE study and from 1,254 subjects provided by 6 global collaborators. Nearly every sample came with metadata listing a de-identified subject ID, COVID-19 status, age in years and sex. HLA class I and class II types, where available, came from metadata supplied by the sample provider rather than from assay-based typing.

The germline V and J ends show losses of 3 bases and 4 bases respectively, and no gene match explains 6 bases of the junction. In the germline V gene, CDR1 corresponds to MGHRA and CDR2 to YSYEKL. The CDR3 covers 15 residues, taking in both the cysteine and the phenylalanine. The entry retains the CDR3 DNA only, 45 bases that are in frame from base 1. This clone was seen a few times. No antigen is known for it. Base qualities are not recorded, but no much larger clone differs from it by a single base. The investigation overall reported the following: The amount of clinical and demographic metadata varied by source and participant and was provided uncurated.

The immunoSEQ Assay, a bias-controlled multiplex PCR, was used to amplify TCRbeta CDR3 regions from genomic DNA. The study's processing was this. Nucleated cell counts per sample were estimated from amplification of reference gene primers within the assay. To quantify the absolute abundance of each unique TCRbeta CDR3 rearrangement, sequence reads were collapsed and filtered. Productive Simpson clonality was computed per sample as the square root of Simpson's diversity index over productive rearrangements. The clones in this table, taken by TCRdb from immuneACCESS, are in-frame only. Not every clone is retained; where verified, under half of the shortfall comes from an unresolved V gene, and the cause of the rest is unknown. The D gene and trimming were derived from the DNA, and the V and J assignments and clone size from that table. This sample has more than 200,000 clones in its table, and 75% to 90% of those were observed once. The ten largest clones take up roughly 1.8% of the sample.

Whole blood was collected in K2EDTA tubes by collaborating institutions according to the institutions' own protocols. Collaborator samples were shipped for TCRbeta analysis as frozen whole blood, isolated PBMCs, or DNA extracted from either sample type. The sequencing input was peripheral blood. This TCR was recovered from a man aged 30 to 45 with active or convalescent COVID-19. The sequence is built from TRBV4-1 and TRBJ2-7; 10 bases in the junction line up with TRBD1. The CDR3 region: CASSHNRDRGYEQYF. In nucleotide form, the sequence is TGCGCCAGCAGCCATAACCGGGACAGGGGATACGAGCAGTACTTC.